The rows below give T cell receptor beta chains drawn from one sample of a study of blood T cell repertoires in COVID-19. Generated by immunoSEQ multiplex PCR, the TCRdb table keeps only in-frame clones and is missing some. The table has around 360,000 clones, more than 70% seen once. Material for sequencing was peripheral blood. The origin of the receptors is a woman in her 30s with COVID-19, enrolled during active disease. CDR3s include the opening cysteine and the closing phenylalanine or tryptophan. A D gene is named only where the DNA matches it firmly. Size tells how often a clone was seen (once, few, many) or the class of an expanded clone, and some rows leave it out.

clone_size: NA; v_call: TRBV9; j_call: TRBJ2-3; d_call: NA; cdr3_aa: CASSVLDSTSSTDTQYF; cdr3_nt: TGTGCCAGCAGCGTACTGGACTCCACCTCTAGCACAGATACGCAGTATTTT
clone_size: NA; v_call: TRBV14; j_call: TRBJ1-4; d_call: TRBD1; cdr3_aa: CASSQLTGVSEKLFF; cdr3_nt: TGTGCCAGCAGCCAATTAACAGGGGTGTCGGAAAAACTGTTTTTT
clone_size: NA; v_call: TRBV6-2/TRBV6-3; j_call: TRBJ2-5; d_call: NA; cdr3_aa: CASSPLLTQYF; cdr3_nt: TGTGCCAGCAGTCCACTCCTGACCCAGTACTTC
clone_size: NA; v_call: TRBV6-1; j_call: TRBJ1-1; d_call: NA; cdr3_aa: CASSELLQNTEAFF; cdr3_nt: TGTGCCAGCAGTGAGTTGTTACAGAACACTGAAGCTTTCTTT
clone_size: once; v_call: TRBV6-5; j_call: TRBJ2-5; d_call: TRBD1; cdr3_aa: CASSYKNRGQETQYF; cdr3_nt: TGTGCCAGCAGTTACAAGAACAGGGGGCAAGAGACCCAGTACTTC
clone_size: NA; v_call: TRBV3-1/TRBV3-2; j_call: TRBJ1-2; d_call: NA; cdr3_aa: CASSQESRGVGYTF; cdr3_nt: TGTGCCAGCAGCCAAGAGAGCAGGGGCGTCGGCTACACCTTC
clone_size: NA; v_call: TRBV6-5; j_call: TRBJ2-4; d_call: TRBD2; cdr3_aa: CASSYGGGAGNIQYF; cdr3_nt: TGTGCCAGCAGTTATGGGGGAGGGGCCGGAAACATTCAGTACTTC
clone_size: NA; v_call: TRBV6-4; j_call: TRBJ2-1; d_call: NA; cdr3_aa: CASSVYAGPYNEQFF; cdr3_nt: TGTGCCAGCAGCGTCTACGCGGGACCTTACAATGAGCAGTTCTTC
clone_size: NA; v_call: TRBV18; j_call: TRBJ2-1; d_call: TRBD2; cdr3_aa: CASSPSRTSGIDEQFF; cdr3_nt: TGTGCCAGCTCACCGTCTCGGACTAGCGGGATCGATGAGCAGTTCTTC
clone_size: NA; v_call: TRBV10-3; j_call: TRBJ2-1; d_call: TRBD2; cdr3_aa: CASRAASGLNEQFF; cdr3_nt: TGTGCCTCACGCGCGGCTAGCGGGCTAAATGAGCAGTTCTTC
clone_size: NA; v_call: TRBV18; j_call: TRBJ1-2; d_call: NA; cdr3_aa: CASSQTQGNFNYGYTF; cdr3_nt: TGTGCCAGCTCACAAACACAGGGAAACTTTAACTATGGCTACACCTTC
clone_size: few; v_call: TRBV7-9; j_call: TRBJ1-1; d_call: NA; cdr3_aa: CASRPDTRRAFF; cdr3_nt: TGTGCCAGCAGACCTGACACGCGTCGGGCTTTCTTT
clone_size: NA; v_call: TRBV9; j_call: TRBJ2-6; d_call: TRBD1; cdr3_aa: CASRGDRPSGANVLTF; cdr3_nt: TGTGCCAGCAGGGGGGACAGGCCCTCTGGGGCCAACGTCCTGACTTTC
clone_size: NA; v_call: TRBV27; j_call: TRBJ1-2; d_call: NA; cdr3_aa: CASSFGGGYGYTF; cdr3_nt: TGTGCCAGCAGTTTTGGGGGAGGGTATGGCTACACCTTC
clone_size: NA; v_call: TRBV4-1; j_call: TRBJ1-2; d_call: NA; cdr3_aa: CASSQIRTTNYGYTF; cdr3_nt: TGCGCCAGCAGCCAAATACGGACTACTAACTATGGCTACACCTTC
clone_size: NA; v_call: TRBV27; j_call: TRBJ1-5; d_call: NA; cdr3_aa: CASSLSAAGPNQPQHF; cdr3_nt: TGTGCCAGCAGTTTATCGGCGGCAGGGCCTAATCAGCCCCAGCATTTT
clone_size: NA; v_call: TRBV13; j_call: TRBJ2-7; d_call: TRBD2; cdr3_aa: CASSLALAGRYEQYF; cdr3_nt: TGTGCCAGCAGCTTAGCACTAGCGGGAAGGTACGAGCAGTACTTC
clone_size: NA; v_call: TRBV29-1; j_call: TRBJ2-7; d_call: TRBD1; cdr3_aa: CSVVYRGEQYF; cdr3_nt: TGCAGCGTTGTTTACAGGGGCGAGCAGTACTTC
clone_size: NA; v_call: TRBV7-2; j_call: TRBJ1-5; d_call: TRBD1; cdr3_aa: CASSRDRVSQPQHF; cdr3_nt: TGTGCCAGCAGCCGGGACAGGGTGAGTCAGCCCCAGCATTTT
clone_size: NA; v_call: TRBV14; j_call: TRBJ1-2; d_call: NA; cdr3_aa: CASSRGQNYGYTF; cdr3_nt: TGTGCCAGCAGCCGAGGACAGAACTATGGCTACACCTTC
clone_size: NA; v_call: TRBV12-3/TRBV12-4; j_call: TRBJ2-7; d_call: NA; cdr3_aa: CASSLARNYEQYF; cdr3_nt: TGTGCCAGCAGTTTGGCGCGGAACTACGAGCAGTACTTC
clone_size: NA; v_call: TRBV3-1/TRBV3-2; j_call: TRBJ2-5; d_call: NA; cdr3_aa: CASRRRTAIWETQYF; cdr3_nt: TGTGCCAGCAGGCGACGGACAGCGATATGGGAGACCCAGTACTTC
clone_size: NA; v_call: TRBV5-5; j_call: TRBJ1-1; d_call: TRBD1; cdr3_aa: CASSSRQGDSEAFF; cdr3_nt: TGTGCCAGCAGCTCCCGACAGGGTGATAGTGAAGCTTTCTTT
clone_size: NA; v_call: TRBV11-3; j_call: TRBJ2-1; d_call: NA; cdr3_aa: CASSQRSGFGEQFF; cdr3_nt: TGTGCCAGCAGCCAGAGGTCGGGTTTCGGTGAGCAGTTCTTC
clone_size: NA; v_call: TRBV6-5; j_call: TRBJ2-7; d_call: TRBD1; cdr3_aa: CASTGPGQGSDEQYF; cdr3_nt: TGTGCCAGCACTGGCCCGGGACAGGGGTCCGACGAGCAGTACTTC
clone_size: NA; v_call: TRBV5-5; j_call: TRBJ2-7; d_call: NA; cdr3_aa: CASSPAVRDEQYF; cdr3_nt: TGTGCCAGCAGCCCCGCGGTACGCGACGAGCAGTACTTC
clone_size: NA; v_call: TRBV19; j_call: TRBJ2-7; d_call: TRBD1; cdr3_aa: CASTNDREGSYEQYF; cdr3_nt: TGTGCCAGTACCAATGACAGGGAAGGGTCCTACGAGCAGTACTTC
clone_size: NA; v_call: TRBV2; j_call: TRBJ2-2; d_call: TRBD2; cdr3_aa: CASSILAGAGELFF; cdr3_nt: TGTGCCAGCAGCATACTAGCGGGGGCCGGGGAGCTGTTTTTT
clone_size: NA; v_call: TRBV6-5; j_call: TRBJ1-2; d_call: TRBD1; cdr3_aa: CASRPTGSYGYTF; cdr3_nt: TGTGCCAGCAGACCGACAGGGAGCTATGGCTACACCTTC
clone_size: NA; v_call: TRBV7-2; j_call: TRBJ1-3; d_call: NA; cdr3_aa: CASSLVPSGSGNTIYF; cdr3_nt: TGTGCCAGCAGCTTAGTCCCTTCGGGTTCTGGAAACACCATATATTTT
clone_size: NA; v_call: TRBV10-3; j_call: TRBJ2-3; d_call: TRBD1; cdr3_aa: CAIQSPGTGSTDTQYF; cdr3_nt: TGTGCCATCCAGTCGCCCGGGACAGGGTCAACAGATACGCAGTATTTT
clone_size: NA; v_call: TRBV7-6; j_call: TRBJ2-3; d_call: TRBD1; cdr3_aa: CASSFGTGSYTDTQYF; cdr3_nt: TGTGCCAGCAGCTTCGGGACAGGTTCCTACACAGATACGCAGTATTTT
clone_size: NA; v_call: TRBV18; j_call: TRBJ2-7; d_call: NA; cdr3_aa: CASRSWETYEQYF; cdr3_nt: TGTGCCAGCAGAAGCTGGGAGACCTACGAGCAGTACTTC
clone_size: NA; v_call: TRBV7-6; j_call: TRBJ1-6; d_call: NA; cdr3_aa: CASSPDSGNSPLHF; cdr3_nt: TGTGCCAGCAGCCCCGACAGTGGTAATTCACCCCTCCACTTT
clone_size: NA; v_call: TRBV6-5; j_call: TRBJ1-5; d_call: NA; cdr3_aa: CASSSGLGSNQPQHF; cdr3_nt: TGTGCCAGCAGCTCAGGGTTAGGCAGCAATCAGCCCCAGCATTTT
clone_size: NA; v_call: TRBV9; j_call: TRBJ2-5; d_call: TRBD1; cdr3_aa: CASSASGTGVETQYF; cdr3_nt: TGTGCCAGCAGCGCGTCCGGGACAGGGGTAGAGACCCAGTACTTC
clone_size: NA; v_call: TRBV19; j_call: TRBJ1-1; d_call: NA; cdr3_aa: CASSRTHSLSGTEAFF; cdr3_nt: TGTGCCAGTAGTAGAACGCACAGCCTCTCAGGGACTGAAGCTTTCTTT
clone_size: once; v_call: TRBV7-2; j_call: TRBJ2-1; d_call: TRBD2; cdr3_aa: CASSLDRLAVGEQFF; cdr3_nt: TGTGCCAGCAGCTTAGATCGACTAGCGGTAGGAGAGCAGTTCTTC
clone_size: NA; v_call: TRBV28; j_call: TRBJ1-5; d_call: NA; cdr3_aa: CASRPPNWGTEPQHF; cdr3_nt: TGTGCCAGCAGACCTCCGAATTGGGGCACGGAGCCCCAGCATTTT
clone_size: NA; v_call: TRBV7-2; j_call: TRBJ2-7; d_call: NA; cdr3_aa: CASSFGGSVYEQYF; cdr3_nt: TGTGCCAGCAGCTTTGGGGGGTCGGTTTACGAGCAGTACTTC
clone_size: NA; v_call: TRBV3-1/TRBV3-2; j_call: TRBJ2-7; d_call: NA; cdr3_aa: CASSQDRSPRNQARYLVYEQYF; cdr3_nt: TGTGCCAGCAGCCAAGATAGAAGTCCACGGAACCAGGCCCGCTACCTCGTCTACGAGCAGTACTTC
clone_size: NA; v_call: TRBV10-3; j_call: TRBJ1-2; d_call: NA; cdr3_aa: CAISESGDSTEGYTF; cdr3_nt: TGTGCCATCAGTGAGTCTGGGGACTCAACGGAGGGCTACACCTTC
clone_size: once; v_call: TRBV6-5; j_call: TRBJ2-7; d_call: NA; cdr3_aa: CASGGPTRLEQYF; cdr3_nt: TGTGCCAGCGGCGGGCCGACCAGGCTCGAGCAGTACTTC
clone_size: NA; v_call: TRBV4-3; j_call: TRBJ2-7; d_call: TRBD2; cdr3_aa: CASSPGLAGLYEQYF; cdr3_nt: TGCGCCAGCAGCCCGGGACTAGCGGGACTCTACGAGCAGTACTTC
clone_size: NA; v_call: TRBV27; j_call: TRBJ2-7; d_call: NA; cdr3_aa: CASSLGTSEQYF; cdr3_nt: TGTGCCAGCAGTTTGGGGACTTCCGAGCAGTACTTC
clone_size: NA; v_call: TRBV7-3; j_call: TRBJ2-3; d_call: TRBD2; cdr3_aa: CASSLKAGGVTDTQYF; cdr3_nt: TGTGCCAGCAGCTTAAAAGCGGGAGGGGTCACAGATACGCAGTATTTT
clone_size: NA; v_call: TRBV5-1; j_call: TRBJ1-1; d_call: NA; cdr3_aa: CASSSQGMNTEAFF; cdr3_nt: TGCGCCAGCAGCTCACAGGGAATGAACACTGAAGCTTTCTTT
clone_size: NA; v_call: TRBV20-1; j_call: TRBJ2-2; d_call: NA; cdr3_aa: CSASSGAPGELFF; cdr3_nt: TGCAGTGCTAGTTCGGGAGCCCCCGGGGAGCTGTTTTTT
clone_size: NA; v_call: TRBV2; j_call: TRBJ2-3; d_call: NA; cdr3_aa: CASSELANTDTQYF; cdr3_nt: TGTGCCAGCAGTGAACTAGCGAACACAGATACGCAGTATTTT
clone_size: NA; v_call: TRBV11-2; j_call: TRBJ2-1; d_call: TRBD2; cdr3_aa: CASSLLAGDTYNEQFF; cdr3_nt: TGTGCCAGCAGCTTGCTAGCGGGAGACACCTACAATGAGCAGTTCTTC
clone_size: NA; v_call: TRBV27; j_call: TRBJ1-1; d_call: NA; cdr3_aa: CASTGGANTEAFF; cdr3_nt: TGTGCCAGCACGGGAGGAGCGAACACTGAAGCTTTCTTT
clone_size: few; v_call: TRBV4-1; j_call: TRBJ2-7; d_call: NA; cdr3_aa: CASSQGGAGYEQYF; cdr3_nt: TGCGCCAGCAGCCAAGGGGGTGCGGGATACGAGCAGTACTTC
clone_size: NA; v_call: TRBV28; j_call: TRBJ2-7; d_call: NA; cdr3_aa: CASSPDPQTGYEQYF; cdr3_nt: TGTGCCAGCAGTCCTGATCCGCAAACAGGGTACGAGCAGTACTTC
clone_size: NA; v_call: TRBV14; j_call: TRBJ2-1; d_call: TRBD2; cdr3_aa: CASSQGLAGGSRRNEQFF; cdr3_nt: TGTGCCAGCAGCCAAGGGCTAGCGGGAGGAAGTCGAAGGAATGAGCAGTTCTTC
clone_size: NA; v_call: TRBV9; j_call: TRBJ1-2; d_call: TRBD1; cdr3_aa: CASSVVDRGGYGYTF; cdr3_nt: TGTGCCAGCAGCGTAGTAGACAGGGGGGGATATGGCTACACCTTC